The 9 T cell receptor beta chains in this list originate from one sample, sequenced in a study of cytomegalovirus exposure and HLA in healthy donors. Primers included in the PCR were 60 Vbeta and 13 Jbeta primers. The repertoire was sequenced with immunoSEQ multiplex PCR; TCRdb's copy has only in-frame clones and lacks some. The repertoire holds around 180,000 clones, with about 76% as singletons. Material for sequencing was PBMCs. The source of these receptors is a woman aged 45-65 years in good health and CMV-seronegative.

The chain is built from TRBV4-3 and TRBJ2-3; 8 positions match TRBD1. J gave up 7 bases and V 4 bases, and 4 bases lay outside the gene matches. Looked up from germline, CDR1 is LGHNA and CDR2 is YSLEER. This CDR3 contains 13 residues. The CDR3 nucleotides read TGCGCCAGCAGCCGCACAGGGGGAAATACGCAGTATTTT. Protein: CASSRTGGNTQYF.

This clone was observed a few times. V is TRBV4-3 and J is TRBJ2-3; D remains ambiguous. V lost 0 bases to trimming and J lost 2 bases, with 12 bases between them. The CDR3 has 16 residues. CDR1 is LGHNA and CDR2 is YSLEER in the germline V gene. The CDR3 loop is CASSQDNQAATDTQYF. The CDR3 DNA follows: TGCGCCAGCAGCCAAGATAACCAGGCAGCCACAGATACGCAGTATTTT.

The chain couples TRBV29-1 to TRBJ1-2; D remains unclear. In germline, CDR1 is SQVTM, CDR2 ANQGSEA. There are 13 residues in the CDR3. Trimming left V 3 bases short and J 0 bases short, with 8 bases between. The DNA for the CDR3 is TGCAGCGTTGAGCCGCGAGCTAACTATGGCTACACCTTC. Its protein is CSVEPRANYGYTF.

The rearrangement uses TRBV23-1 and TRBJ1-1; D is undetermined. TRBV23-1 is an open reading frame whose function is uncertain. With 0 bases removed from V and 0 bases from J, the gap between germline ends came to 8 bases. The length of the CDR3 is 15 residues. The chain's CDR3 is CASSQSGSLNTEAFF. Here the CDR3 DNA reads TGCGCCAGCAGTCAATCGGGCAGCCTGAACACTGAAGCTTTCTTT.

The V call is TRBV4-2, the J call TRBJ2-5; D is uncertain. The end of the DNA fits TRBJ2-7 better, so the J call may be wrong. Germline lookup yields CDR1 LGHNA and CDR2 YNFKEQ. The CDR3 length is 13 residues. CDR3 nucleotide sequence: TGTGCCAGCAGCCAATGGTTGGGCTACGAGCAGTACTTC. It is translated as CASSQWLGYEQYF.

The chain links TRBV29-1 to TRBJ2-7; 12 bases fit TRBD2. The CDR3 runs 13 residues. Germline V gene data show CDR1 as SQVTM and CDR2 as ANQGSEA. J was trimmed by 6 bases and V by 5 bases; bases with no gene match: 5. This CDR3 reads CSVRLAGAGEQYF. In DNA, the CDR3 is TGCAGCGTTAGACTAGCGGGGGCTGGCGAGCAGTACTTC.

The rearrangement uses TRBV5-1 and TRBJ1-1; TRBD1 agrees at 9 bases. The CDR3 is 20 residues long. The germline V gene has CDR1 SGHRS and CDR2 YFSETQ. The J segment lost 3 bases and the V segment lost 1 base, leaving 19 bases of the junction unmatched. Here the CDR3 DNA reads TGCGCCAGCAGCTTGAGGGCCAAAATGGACAGGGGTGGCGTCGACACTGAAGCTTTCTTT. Translation gives CASSLRAKMDRGGVDTEAFF.

As to this clone: One end of the junction does not line up with germline, which may come from a read error. V gene TRBV7-7 combines with J gene TRBJ1-2; 7 nucleotides agree with TRBD1. CDR1 is SSHAT, CDR2 FNYEAQ, per germline (reference sequence). The CDR3 spans 14 residues. The CDR3 coding sequence is TGTGCTAGCAGCCCCGGACTCGGGACAGATGGCTACACCTTC. Translating it yields CASSPGLGTDGYTF.

This chain uses TRBV14 with TRBJ2-7, with a possible D match to TRBD2 (6 bases). The CDR3 covers 16 residues. The germline gives CDR1 SGHDN, CDR2 FVKESK. V lost 0 bases to trimming and J lost 0 bases, with 12 bases between them. CDR3 amino acids: CASSQDRAEGSYEQYF. DNA of the CDR3: TGTGCCAGCAGCCAAGATCGAGCGGAGGGCTCCTACGAGCAGTACTTC.